The 13 T cell receptor beta chains below come from one sample, sequenced in a study of post-analysis software for immune sequencing data. Carried by the TCR beta cDNA libraries were unique molecular identifiers. TCRdb reprocessed the PCR reads with MiXCR, giving one entry per CDR3 protein. The sample yields more than 450,000 distinct CDR3 sequences, about 40% seen once. Their antigens remain unidentified. Study-wide findings and caveats: Controls showed lower frequencies than patients for four to six TRBV segments, and TRBV5-6, TRBV5-1 and TRBV20-1 were among these.

Sequenced: blood. These receptors originate from a girl aged 5 to 17 with multiple sclerosis.

The chain employs TRBV10-3 and TRBJ2-5, with TRBD1 identical over 8 bases. The V gene's germline CDR1 is ENHRY and CDR2 SYGVKD. J gave up 0 bases and V 5 bases, and 8 bases lay outside the gene matches. The CDR3 contains 16 residues. CDR3 coding DNA: TGTGCCATCAGTCCGAAGACAGGGGCCCACCAAGAGACCCAGTACTTC. Protein: CAISPKTGAHQETQYF.

The chain couples TRBV6-4 to TRBJ2-1; 11 positions match TRBD2. V dropped 2 bases and J dropped 10; count of bases not matched to a gene: 10. Germline V gene sequence: CDR1 MRHNA, CDR2 SNTAGT. CDR3 length: 16 residues. Written as DNA, the CDR3 is TGTGCCAGCAGTGACACGCTAGCGGGGGGACTCGGGGAGCAGTTCTTC. Protein product: CASSDTLAGGLGEQFF.

This sequence joins TRBV7-9 and TRBJ2-1; 7 nucleotides line up with TRBD2. V lost 6 bases and J lost 7; bases outside the gene matches: 12. Germline values: CDR1 SEHNR, CDR2 FQNEAQ (reference sequence). The CDR3 is 15 amino acids. DNA of the CDR3: TGTGCCAGCAGATCTTGGGGGGGGGAGGAAAATGAGCAGTTCTTC. Its translation: CASRSWGGEENEQFF.

This clonotype has more than one count but fewer than ten. J is TRBJ1-5 and V is TRBV27, with D hard to call. Germline-derived CDR1 and CDR2 are MNHEY and SMNVEV (reference sequence). V was cut by 4 bases and J by 6 bases, with 16 bases left in between. The CDR3 covers 15 residues. CDR3 sequence: CASSSQSVAPQPQHF. CDR3 nucleotides: TGTGCCAGCAGTTCACAATCCGTGGCCCCTCAGCCCCAGCATTTT.

V gene TRBV10-2 combines with J gene TRBJ2-7; tentatively, D is TRBD2 (6 bases). Germline CDR1 reads WSHSY; CDR2 reads SAAADI. CDR3 length equals 13 residues. V lost 3 bases, J lost 3 bases, and 9 bases lay in between. CDR3: CASSDVGGYEQYF. CDR3 DNA sequence: TGCGCCAGCAGTGATGTGGGGGGCTACGAGCAGTACTTC.

This chain joins TRBV6-5 and TRBJ2-3; TRBD1 matches 7 bases. This CDR3 spans 13 amino acids. With V trimmed by 2 bases and J by 6 bases, 2 bases remained unmatched. CDR1 and CDR2 (germline): MNHEY, SVGAGI. The CDR3 nucleotides are TGTGCCAGCAGTTACGAGGACAGGGATACGCAGTATTTT. Translated: CASSYEDRDTQYF.

This chain uses TRBV5-5 with TRBJ1-2; 7 positions match TRBD1. Germline-derived CDR1 and CDR2 are SGHKS and YYEKEE (reference sequence). CDR3 size: 15 residues. The junction had 11 bases not matched to a gene; V was cut back by 4 bases and J by 5 bases. The CDR3, as DNA: TGTGCCAGCAGCGTCCTGGGACAGCGAACGTATGGCTACACCTTC. Translated: CASSVLGQRTYGYTF.

The chain combines TRBV9 with TRBJ2-3; TRBD2 might be the D (5 bases). Looked up from germline, CDR1 is SGDLS and CDR2 is YYNGEE. CDR3 length: 15 amino acids. Trimming stripped 0 bases from V and 2 bases from J, with 10 bases between. DNA for the CDR3: TGTGCCAGCAGCGTAGAGATAGCGAACACAGATACGCAGTATTTT. The encoded protein is CASSVEIANTDTQYF.

This clonotype showed up just a few times. V gene TRBV5-1 combines with J gene TRBJ2-7, with D uncertain. Germline assignment: CDR1 SGHRS and CDR2 YFSETQ. With 0 bases removed from V and 2 bases from J, the gap between germline ends came to 12 bases. CDR3 length: 15 residues. The CDR3 spells CASSLEAVGPYEQYF. Written as DNA, the CDR3 is TGCGCCAGCAGCTTGGAGGCGGTTGGCCCCTACGAGCAGTACTTC.

The chain employs TRBV3-1 and TRBJ2-1, with no clear D. Germline values: CDR1 LGHDT, CDR2 YNNKEL (reference sequence). V lost 1 base and J lost 8, with 18 bases in between. The CDR3 loop spans 16 amino acids. In DNA, the CDR3 is TGTGCCAGCAGCCAAGCGGGTTCGGCAGGATACGATGAGCAGTTCTTC. Its translation: CASSQAGSAGYDEQFF.

The table lists this clonotype with a few counts. An end of the junction does not agree with germline; a read error may underlie this. The chain uses TRBV7-7 and TRBJ2-5, with 7 bases aligning to TRBD2. CDR3 length: 15 residues. Germline V gives CDR1 SSHAT, CDR2 FNYEAQ (reference sequence). The CDR3 here is CASSLGRLAEETQYF. The CDR3 DNA follows: TGTGCTAGCAGCTTAGGTAGGCTAGCGGAAGAGACCCAGTACTTC. Using reference TRBV7-7 and TRBJ2-5 for the parts outside the CDR3, the full variable domain is GAGVSQSPRYKVTKRGQDVTLRCDPISSHATLYWYQQALGQGPEFLTYFNYEAQPDKSGLPSDRFSAERPEGSISTLTIQRTEQRDSAMYRCASSLGRLAEETQYFGPGTRLLVL.

V usage is TRBV20-1 and J usage is TRBJ1-5, with 7 positions matching TRBD1. Looked up from germline, CDR1 is DFQATT and CDR2 is SNEGSKA (reference sequence). Unmatched junction bases numbered 2, after V lost 5 bases and J lost 1 base. CDR3 length: 13 residues. The CDR3 here is CSAVDRSNQPQHF. The CDR3 DNA follows: TGCAGTGCTGTGGACAGGAGCAATCAGCCCCAGCATTTT.

This clonotype has only a few counts. This chain connects TRBV6-2 or TRBV6-3 to TRBJ2-1; 10 bases fit TRBD1. CDR3 length equals 16 residues. Germline V lookup: CDR1 MNHEY, CDR2 SVGEGT. Unmatched junction bases numbered 10, after V lost 4 bases and J lost 7 bases. The CDR3 DNA reads as TGTGCCAGCAGTTTGACAGGGGGCTCCCTAGCTAATGAGCAGTTCTTC. Translated, it gives CASSLTGGSLANEQFF.